A selection of T cell receptor beta chains follows, all from one sample in a study of breast tumors, draining lymph nodes, adjacent tissues. TCRdb itself ran the multiplex PCR reads through MiXCR, one entry per CDR3 protein. The table records about 230,000 distinct CDR3 sequences, approximately 29% of them present only once. Material: axillary lymph node tissue. The source of these receptors is a female donor with breast cancer. Some clones in this sample may be carry-over from other donors' samples. CDR3s include the opening cysteine and the closing phenylalanine or tryptophan. The order of the fields is D gene, clone size, V gene, J gene, CDR3 DNA, CDR3 protein. D genes are given only for firm matches. Clone size, where shown, is once, few, many, or a class for clones that have expanded.

D gene: TRBD1; clone size: many; V gene: TRBV7-9; J gene: TRBJ2-7; CDR3 DNA: TGTGCCAGCAGCCAGGACAGGCGTACCTACGAGCAGTACTTC; CDR3 protein: CASSQDRRTYEQYF
D gene: TRBD2; clone size: many; V gene: TRBV7-3; J gene: TRBJ2-1; CDR3 DNA: TGTGCCAGCAGTCAGCCGGGACTAGCACTGTTCTTC; CDR3 protein: CASSQPGLALFF
D gene: TRBD1; clone size: .; V gene: TRBV11-2; J gene: TRBJ1-1; CDR3 DNA: TGTGCCAGCAGCTTAGTCGCCAGGGGGCCAACTGAAGCTTTCTTT; CDR3 protein: CASSLVARGPTEAFF
D gene: TRBD1; clone size: few; V gene: TRBV19; J gene: TRBJ1-2; CDR3 DNA: TGTGCCAGTACAGTGACAGGGGGGGGATACACCTTC; CDR3 protein: CASTVTGGGYTF
D gene: TRBD1; clone size: .; V gene: TRBV7-9; J gene: TRBJ1-4; CDR3 DNA: TGTGCCAGCAGCGGCTACAGGGGGCGCTTTGAAAAACTGTTTTTC; CDR3 protein: CASSGYRGRFEKLFF
D gene: .; clone size: many; V gene: TRBV3-1; J gene: TRBJ2-7; CDR3 DNA: TGTGCCAGCAGCCAAGATGCAGTTTCCTACGAGCAGTACTTC; CDR3 protein: CASSQDAVSYEQYF
D gene: TRBD2; clone size: .; V gene: TRBV6-5; J gene: TRBJ2-3; CDR3 DNA: TGTGCCAGCAGTCACCACGGGCTAGCGGGAGGAGCAGATACGCAGTATTTT; CDR3 protein: CASSHHGLAGGADTQYF
D gene: .; clone size: .; V gene: TRBV24-1; J gene: TRBJ1-4; CDR3 DNA: TGTGCCACCAGTGAATCAGGGGCGAGGAATGAAAAACTGTTTTTT; CDR3 protein: CATSESGARNEKLFF
D gene: .; clone size: .; V gene: TRBV7-2; J gene: TRBJ2-1; CDR3 DNA: TGTGCCAGCAGCTCAAGGACAGGCGGGGGCACTGAGCAGTTCTTC; CDR3 protein: CASSSRTGGGTEQFF
D gene: .; clone size: many; V gene: TRBV7-2; J gene: TRBJ1-5; CDR3 DNA: TGTGCCAGCAGCTTACCGGCAGGGTTAAGGCAGCCCCAGCATTTT; CDR3 protein: CASSLPAGLRQPQHF
D gene: TRBD2; clone size: many; V gene: TRBV20-1; J gene: TRBJ2-1; CDR3 DNA: TGCAGTGCTCCAATAGCGGGAAGCTACAATGAGCAGTTCTTC; CDR3 protein: CSAPIAGSYNEQFF
D gene: .; clone size: few; V gene: TRBV6-5; J gene: TRBJ1-4; CDR3 DNA: TGTGCCAGCGGCAGAACGGGGGGAATTAATGAAAAACTGTTTTTT; CDR3 protein: CASGRTGGINEKLFF
D gene: .; clone size: few; V gene: TRBV9; J gene: TRBJ1-6; CDR3 DNA: TGTGCCAGCAGCGTAGAGGGAGGACCCGACCCAAATTCACCCCTCCACTTT; CDR3 protein: CASSVEGGPDPNSPLHF
D gene: .; clone size: many; V gene: TRBV5-5; J gene: TRBJ2-3; CDR3 DNA: TGTGCCAGCAGCTTGGGTGGGGGAGGCGGCACAGATACGCAGTATTTT; CDR3 protein: CASSLGGGGGTDTQYF
D gene: TRBD1; clone size: .; V gene: TRBV2; J gene: TRBJ1-2; CDR3 DNA: TGTGCCAGCAGTGGAACAGGGGGCGCGAGCTACACCTTC; CDR3 protein: CASSGTGGASYTF
D gene: .; clone size: .; V gene: TRBV5-1; J gene: TRBJ1-1; CDR3 DNA: TGCGCCAGCAGCTCCATTTTAGACACTGAAGCTTTCTTT; CDR3 protein: CASSSILDTEAFF
D gene: TRBD1; clone size: many; V gene: TRBV27; J gene: TRBJ1-6; CDR3 DNA: TGTGCCAGCGGACAGGGGGGTGGACCCCTCCACTTT; CDR3 protein: CASGQGGGPLHF
D gene: .; clone size: many; V gene: TRBV20-1; J gene: TRBJ2-5; CDR3 DNA: TGCAGTGCGGAGAGGGGGGGACGGCCCCAAGAGACCCAGTACTTC; CDR3 protein: CSAERGGRPQETQYF
D gene: .; clone size: once; V gene: TRBV5-4; J gene: TRBJ2-2; CDR3 DNA: TGTGCCAGCAGTTTGATGACTAGCGGGGAGCTGTTTTTT; CDR3 protein: CASSLMTSGELFF
D gene: TRBD1; clone size: many; V gene: TRBV19; J gene: TRBJ1-5; CDR3 DNA: TGTGCCAGTAGCTCCGGGGGCAGGGGGCTTCAGCCCCAGCATTTT; CDR3 protein: CASSSGGRGLQPQHF
D gene: .; clone size: many; V gene: TRBV29-1; J gene: TRBJ2-6; CDR3 DNA: TGCAGCGTGGGACCCGGGTCGGGGGCCAACGTCCTGACTTTC; CDR3 protein: CSVGPGSGANVLTF
D gene: TRBD1; clone size: .; V gene: TRBV7-9; J gene: TRBJ1-1; CDR3 DNA: TGTGCCAGCAGCAAACAACAGGGACAGCGGGCTTTCTTT; CDR3 protein: CASSKQQGQRAFF
D gene: .; clone size: .; V gene: TRBV20-1; J gene: TRBJ2-1; CDR3 DNA: TGCAGTGCTAGTGACGCGGGCTACAATGAGCAGTTCTTC; CDR3 protein: CSASDAGYNEQFF
D gene: .; clone size: many; V gene: TRBV7-2; J gene: TRBJ1-6; CDR3 DNA: TGTGCCAGCAGCTCCGGACCGGGACGATTAAATTCACCCCTCCACTTT; CDR3 protein: CASSSGPGRLNSPLHF
D gene: .; clone size: .; V gene: TRBV27; J gene: TRBJ1-1; CDR3 DNA: TGTGCCAGCAGTCAACAGGGCATGGGCACTGAAGCTTTCTTT; CDR3 protein: CASSQQGMGTEAFF
D gene: .; clone size: many; V gene: TRBV28; J gene: TRBJ1-5; CDR3 DNA: TGTGCCAGCAGTTTGGGGAGGAAGCCCCAGCATTTT; CDR3 protein: CASSLGRKPQHF
D gene: .; clone size: .; V gene: TRBV12-3/TRBV12-4; J gene: TRBJ2-7; CDR3 DNA: TGTGCCAGCAGTTTTGGCAGGGGCTCCTACGAGCAGTACTTC; CDR3 protein: CASSFGRGSYEQYF